The following is a TCR beta chain sequence with its context. The antigen remains unidentified. This CDR3 is built from 15 residues. V lost 2 bases to trimming and J lost 8 bases; unmatched junction nucleotides: 10. CDR1 is SGDLS, CDR2 YYNGEE, per germline. Assay execution proceeded at the deep level. Here immunoSEQ multiplex PCR was the method, and the copy in TCRdb shows in-frame clones only, minus some. The table has 1.4 million or so clones, 98% seen once. The source of the sample is a study of shared clonotypes between healthy human individuals. Study-level findings and limits: Rarefaction revealed incomplete sorted-subset sequencing despite large depth.

This sequence was found in a man younger than 45 in good health. Sequenced input: naive CD4+ T cells sorted from blood. The subset: CD45RA+ positively selected. The genes are TRBV9 and TRBJ2-1; the match to TRBD1 covers 7 bases. The CDR3 here is CASSVDRETGDEQFF. In nucleotides, the CDR3 is TGTGCCAGCAGCGTTGACAGGGAGACGGGCGATGAGCAGTTCTTC.